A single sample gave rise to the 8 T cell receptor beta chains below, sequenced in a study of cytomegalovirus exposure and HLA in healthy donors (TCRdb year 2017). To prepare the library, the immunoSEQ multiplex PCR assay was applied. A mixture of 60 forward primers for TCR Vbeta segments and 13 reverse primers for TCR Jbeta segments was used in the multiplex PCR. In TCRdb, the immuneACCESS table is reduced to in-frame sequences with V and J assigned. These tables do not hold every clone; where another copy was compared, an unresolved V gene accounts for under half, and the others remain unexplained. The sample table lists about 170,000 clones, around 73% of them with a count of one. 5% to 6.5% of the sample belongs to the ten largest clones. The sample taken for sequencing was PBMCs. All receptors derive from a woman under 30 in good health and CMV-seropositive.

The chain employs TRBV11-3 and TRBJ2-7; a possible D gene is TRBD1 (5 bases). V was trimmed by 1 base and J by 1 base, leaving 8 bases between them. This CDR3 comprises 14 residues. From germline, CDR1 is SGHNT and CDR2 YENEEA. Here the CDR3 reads CASSLGQRSYEQYF. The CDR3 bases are TGTGCCAGCAGCTTAGGACAGAGGTCCTACGAGCAGTACTTC.

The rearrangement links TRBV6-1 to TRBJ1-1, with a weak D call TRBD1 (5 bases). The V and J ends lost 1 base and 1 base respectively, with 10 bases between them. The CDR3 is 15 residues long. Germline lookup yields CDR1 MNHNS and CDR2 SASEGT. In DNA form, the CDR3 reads TGTGCCAGCAGTGAAGAGGTGGGGCCGAACACTGAAGCTTTCTTT. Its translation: CASSEEVGPNTEAFF.

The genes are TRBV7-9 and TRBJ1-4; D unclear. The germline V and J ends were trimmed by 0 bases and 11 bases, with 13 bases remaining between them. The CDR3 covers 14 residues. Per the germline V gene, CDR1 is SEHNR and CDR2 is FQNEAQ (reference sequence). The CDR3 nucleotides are TGTGCCAGCAGCTTAGCGACGAGGGTTGGCAAACTGTTTTTT. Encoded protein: CASSLATRVGKLFF.

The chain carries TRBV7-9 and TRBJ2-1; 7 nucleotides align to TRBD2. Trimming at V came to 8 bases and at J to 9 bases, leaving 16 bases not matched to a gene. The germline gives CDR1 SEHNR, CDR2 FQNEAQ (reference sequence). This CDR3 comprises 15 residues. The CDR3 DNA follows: TGTGCCAGCGCCCGGGAGGCGGGGACGTTTGGTGAGCAGTTCTTC. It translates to CASAREAGTFGEQFF.

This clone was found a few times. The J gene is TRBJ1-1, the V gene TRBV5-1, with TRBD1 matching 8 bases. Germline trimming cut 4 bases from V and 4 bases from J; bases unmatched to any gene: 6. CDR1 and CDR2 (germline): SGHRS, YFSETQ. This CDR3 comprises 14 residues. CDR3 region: CASSDTRGRTEAFF. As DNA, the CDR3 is TGCGCCAGCAGCGATACCAGGGGGCGCACTGAAGCTTTCTTT.

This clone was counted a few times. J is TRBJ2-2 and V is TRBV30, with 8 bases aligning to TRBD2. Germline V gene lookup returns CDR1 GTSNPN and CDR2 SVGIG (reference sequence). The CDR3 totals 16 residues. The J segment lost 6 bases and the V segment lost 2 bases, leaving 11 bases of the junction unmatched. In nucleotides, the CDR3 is TGTGCCTGGAGTCCGCTTCGAGGTAGCGGGGCCGGGGAGCTGTTTTTT. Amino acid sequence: CAWSPLRGSGAGELFF.

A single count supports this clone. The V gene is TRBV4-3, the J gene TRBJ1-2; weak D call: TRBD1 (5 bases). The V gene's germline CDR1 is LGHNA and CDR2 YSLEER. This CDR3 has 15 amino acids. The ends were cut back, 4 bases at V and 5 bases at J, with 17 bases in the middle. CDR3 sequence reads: CASSPRQILPYGYTF. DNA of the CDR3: TGCGCCAGCAGCCCACGACAGATATTACCTTATGGCTACACCTTC.

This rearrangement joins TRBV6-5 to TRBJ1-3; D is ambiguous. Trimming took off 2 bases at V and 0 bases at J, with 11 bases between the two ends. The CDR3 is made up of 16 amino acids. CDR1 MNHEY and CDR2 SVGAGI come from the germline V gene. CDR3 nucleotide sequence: TGTGCCAGCAGTTACGGGAGCAGTAGCTCTGGAAACACCATATATTTT. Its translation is CASSYGSSSSGNTIYF.